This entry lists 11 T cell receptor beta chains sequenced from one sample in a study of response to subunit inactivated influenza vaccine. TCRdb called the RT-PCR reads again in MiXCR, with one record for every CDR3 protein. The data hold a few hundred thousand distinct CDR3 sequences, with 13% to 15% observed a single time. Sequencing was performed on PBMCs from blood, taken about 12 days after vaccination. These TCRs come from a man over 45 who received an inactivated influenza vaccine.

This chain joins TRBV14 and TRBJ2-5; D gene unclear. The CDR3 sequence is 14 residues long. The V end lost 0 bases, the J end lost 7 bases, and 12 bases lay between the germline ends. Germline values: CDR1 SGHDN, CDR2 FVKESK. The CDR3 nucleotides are TGTGCCAGCAGCCAAGATGAGGTTTTGGGGACCCAGTACTTC. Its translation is CASSQDEVLGTQYF.

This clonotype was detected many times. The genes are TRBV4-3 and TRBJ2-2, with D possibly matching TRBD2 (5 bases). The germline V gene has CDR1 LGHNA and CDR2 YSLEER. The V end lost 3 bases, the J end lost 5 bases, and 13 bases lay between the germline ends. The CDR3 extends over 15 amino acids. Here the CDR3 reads CASSHVLASTGELFF. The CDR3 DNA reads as TGCGCCAGCAGCCATGTTCTAGCTTCGACCGGGGAGCTGTTTTTT.

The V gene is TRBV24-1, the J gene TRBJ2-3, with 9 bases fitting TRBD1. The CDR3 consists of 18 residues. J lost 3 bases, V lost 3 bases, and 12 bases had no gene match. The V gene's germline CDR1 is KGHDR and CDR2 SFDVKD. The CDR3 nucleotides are TGTGCCACCAGTGATCCCACCCCGACAGGGGGGTTAACAGATACGCAGTATTTT. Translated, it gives CATSDPTPTGGLTDTQYF.

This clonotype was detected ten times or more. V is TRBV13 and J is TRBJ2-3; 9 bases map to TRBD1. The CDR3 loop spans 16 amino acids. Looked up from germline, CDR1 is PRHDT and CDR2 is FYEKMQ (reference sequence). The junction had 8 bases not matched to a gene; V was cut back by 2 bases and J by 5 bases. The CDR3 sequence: CASSLRTGVRRDTQYF. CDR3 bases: TGTGCCAGCAGCTTAAGGACAGGGGTCAGGAGAGATACGCAGTATTTT.

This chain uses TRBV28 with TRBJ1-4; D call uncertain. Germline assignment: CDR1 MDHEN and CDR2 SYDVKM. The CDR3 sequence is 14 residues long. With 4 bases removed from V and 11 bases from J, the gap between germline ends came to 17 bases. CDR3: CASSSRISGGKLFF. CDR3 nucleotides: TGTGCCAGCAGTTCACGCATATCAGGCGGCAAACTGTTTTTT.

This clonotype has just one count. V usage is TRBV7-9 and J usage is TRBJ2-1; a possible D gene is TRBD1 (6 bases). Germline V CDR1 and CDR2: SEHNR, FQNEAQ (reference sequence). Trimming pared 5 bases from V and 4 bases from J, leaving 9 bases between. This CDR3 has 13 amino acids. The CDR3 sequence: CASSITGYNEQFF. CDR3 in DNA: TGTGCCAGCAGCATCACAGGGTACAATGAGCAGTTCTTC.

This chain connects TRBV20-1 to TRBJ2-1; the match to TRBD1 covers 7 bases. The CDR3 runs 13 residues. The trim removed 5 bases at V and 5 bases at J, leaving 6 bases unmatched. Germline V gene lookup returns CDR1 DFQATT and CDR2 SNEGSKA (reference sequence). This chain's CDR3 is CSADKQGNNEQFF. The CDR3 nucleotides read TGCAGTGCTGACAAACAGGGGAACAATGAGCAGTTCTTC.

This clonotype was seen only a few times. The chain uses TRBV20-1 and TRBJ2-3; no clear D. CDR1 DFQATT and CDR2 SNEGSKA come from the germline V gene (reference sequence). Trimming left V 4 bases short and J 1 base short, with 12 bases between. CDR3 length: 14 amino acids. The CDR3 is CSAIRTSGTDTQYF. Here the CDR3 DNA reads TGCAGTGCTATAAGGACGTCAGGCACAGATACGCAGTATTTT.

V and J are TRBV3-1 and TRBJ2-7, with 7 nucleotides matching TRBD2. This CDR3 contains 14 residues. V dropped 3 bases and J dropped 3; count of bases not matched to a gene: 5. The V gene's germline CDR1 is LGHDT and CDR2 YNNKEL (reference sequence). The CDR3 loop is CASSHGLEIYEQYF. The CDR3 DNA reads TGTGCCAGCAGCCACGGACTAGAAATCTACGAGCAGTACTTC.

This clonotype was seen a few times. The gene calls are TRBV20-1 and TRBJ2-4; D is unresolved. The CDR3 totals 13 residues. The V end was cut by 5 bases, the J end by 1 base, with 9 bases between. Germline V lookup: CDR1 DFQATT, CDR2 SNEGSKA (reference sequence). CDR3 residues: CSAAWFAKNIQYF. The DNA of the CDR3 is TGCAGTGCTGCGTGGTTTGCCAAAAACATTCAGTACTTC.

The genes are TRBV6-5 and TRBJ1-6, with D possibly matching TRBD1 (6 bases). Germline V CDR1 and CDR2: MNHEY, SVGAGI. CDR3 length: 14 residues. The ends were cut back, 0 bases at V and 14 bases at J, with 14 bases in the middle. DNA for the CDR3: TGTGCCAGCAGTTACTCCAACAGGGTGGTAACCCTCCACTTT. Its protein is CASSYSNRVVTLHF.